What follows describes a single TCR beta chain. Because it lacks the conserved phenylalanine or tryptophan at the end, this CDR3 is likely a read error. Semi-nested PCR with Nested Universal Primer A followed constant-region reverse priming of full-length variable regions. TCRdb called the 5' RACE reads again in MiXCR, with one record for every CDR3 protein. This table has just under 65,000 distinct CDR3 sequences, under 25% appearing once. Trimming cost V 7 bases and J 5 bases; bases outside gene matches: 10. CDR1 and CDR2 from the germline V gene are DFQATT and SNEGSKA (reference sequence). The length of the CDR3 is 13 residues.

The gene calls are TRBV20-1 and TRBJ2-5, with 7 bases aligning to TRBD2. Source material: memory CD4+ T cells sorted from a lymph node. Subset meaning: memory CD4+ T cells, CD4+CD45RO+CD25-. This receptor was identified in a female donor with breast cancer. The CDR3 DNA sequence: TGCAGTGGGGTGGGGGGGTCTGTGGAGACCCAGTACTCC. Encoded protein: CSGVGGSVETQYS.